The sequence of this T cell receptor beta chain was determined in a study of identical twins. This CDR3 has 13 residues. CDR1 and CDR2 from the germline V gene are KGHSH and LQKENI. V was pared by 3 bases and J by 4 bases, with 6 bases between. Template switching (which added a universal primer site) was used, and cDNA carried unique molecular identifiers. TCRdb used MiXCR to reprocess the 5' RACE reads, holding one entry per CDR3 protein. The sample contains about 520,000 distinct CDR3 sequences, 22% of which appear only once. The same data also went into a second study, on T cells expressing NK-cell markers. This second report adds: With an anti-gamma-delta TCR antibody, sorting in several experiments was kept to alpha-beta TCR T cells.

Source material: CD4+ T cells sorted from blood. This receptor was taken from a woman between 18 and 29 years old in good health. The chain employs TRBV18 and TRBJ2-2; no firm D call. CDR3 sequence (DNA): TGTGCCAGCTCACCTTCGGTCACCGGGGAGCTGTTTTTT. This translates into CASSPSVTGELFF. Full variable domain (remainder filled in from reference TRBV18 and TRBJ2-2): NAGVMQNPRHLVRRRGQEARLRCSPMKGHSHVYWYRQLPEEGLKFMVYLQKENIIDESGMPKERFSAEFPKEGPSILRIQQVVRGDSAAYFCASSPSVTGELFFGEGSRLTVL.